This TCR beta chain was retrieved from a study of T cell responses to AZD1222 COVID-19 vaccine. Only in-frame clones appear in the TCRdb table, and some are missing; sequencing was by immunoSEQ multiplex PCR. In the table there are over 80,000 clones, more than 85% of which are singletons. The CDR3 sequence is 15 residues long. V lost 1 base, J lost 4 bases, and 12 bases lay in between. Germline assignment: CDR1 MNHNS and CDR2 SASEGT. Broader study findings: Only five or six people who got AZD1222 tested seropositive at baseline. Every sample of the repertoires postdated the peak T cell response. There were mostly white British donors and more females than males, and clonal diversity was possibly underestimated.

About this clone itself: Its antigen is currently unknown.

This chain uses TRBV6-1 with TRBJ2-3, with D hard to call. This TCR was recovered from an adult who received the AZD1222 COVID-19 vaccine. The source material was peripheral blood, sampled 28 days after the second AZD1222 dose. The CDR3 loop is CASSEERAYADTQYF. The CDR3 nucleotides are TGTGCCAGCAGTGAAGAACGGGCATATGCAGATACGCAGTATTTT.